This T cell receptor (beta chain) was recovered during a study of shared clonotypes between healthy human individuals. Input per replicate PCR of unsorted PBMC was about 0.3 ug DNA, corresponding to roughly 30,000 T cell genomes. Only in-frame clones appear in the TCRdb table, and some are missing; sequencing was by immunoSEQ multiplex PCR. The sample lists around 510,000 clones, around 78% occurring once. From germline, CDR1 is MDHEN and CDR2 SYDVKM. V was pared by 3 bases and J by 9 bases, with 7 bases of the junction left unmatched. The CDR3 spans 14 residues. Sequencing was performed on PBMCs. This receptor was identified in a woman aged 40 to 49 in good health. Some clones in this sample may be carry-over from other donors' samples. The rearrangement links TRBV28 to TRBJ2-4; 8 bases fit TRBD2. The CDR3 region is CASSFWREAGIQYF. The CDR3 DNA sequence: TGTGCCAGCAGTTTCTGGCGGGAGGCCGGCATTCAGTACTTC.